What follows is one TCR beta chain and its context. Its specificity is unknown. Sequencing used immunoSEQ multiplex PCR; TCRdb keeps in-frame clones, though not all of them. The data hold roughly 350,000 clones, with about 88% observed a single time. The CDR3 runs to 12 residues. Germline lookup yields CDR1 GTSNPN and CDR2 SVGIG (reference sequence). Trimming removed 1 base from V and 9 bases from J, with 7 bases in between. This sample was included in a study of Ad26.COV2.S vaccination and SARS-CoV-2 variants. The overall study: Once or twice, 56 days apart, Ad26.COV2.S was delivered intramuscularly. Points from the study as a whole: Breadth, reportedly substantial, characterized the spike-specific CD8+ and CD4+ T cell responses after vaccination.

The sample's treatment: 15 to 20 received Ad26.COV2.S at low or high dose, single or two shots; roughly five received placebo; per-sample allocation not given. After the first vaccine or placebo injection, samples were drawn on day 63. The chain uses TRBV30 and TRBJ1-6; D uncertain. The source material was peripheral blood, sampled in a trial of Ad26.COV2.S vaccine versus placebo. This TCR was sampled from a person between 18 and 60 years old who received the Ad26.COV2.S COVID-19 vaccine or a placebo. CDR3 DNA sequence: TGTGCCTGGAGTGGGGGTGCTTCACCCCTCCACTTT. Amino acid sequence: CAWSGGASPLHF.